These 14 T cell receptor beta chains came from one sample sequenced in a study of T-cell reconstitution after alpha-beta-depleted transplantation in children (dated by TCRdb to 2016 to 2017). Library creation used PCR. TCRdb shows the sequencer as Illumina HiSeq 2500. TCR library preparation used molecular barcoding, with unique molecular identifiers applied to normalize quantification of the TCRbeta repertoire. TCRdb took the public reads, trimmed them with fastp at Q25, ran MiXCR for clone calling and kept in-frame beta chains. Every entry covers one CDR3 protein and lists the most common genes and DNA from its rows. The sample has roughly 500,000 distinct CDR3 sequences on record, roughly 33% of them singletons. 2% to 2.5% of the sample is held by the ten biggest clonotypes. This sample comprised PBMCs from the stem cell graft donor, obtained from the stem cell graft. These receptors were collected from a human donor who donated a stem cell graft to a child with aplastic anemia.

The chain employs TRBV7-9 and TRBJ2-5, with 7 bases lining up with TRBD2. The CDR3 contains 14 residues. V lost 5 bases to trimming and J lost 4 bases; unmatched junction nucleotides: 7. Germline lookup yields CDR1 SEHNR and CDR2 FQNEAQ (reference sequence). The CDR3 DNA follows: TGTGCCAGCAGCCATACTTGGGAGGGAGAGACCCAGTACTTC. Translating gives CASSHTWEGETQYF.

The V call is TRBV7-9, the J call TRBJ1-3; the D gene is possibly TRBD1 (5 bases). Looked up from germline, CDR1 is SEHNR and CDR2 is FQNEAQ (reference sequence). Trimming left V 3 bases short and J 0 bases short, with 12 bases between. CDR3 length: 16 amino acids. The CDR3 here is CASSFRGGSSGNTIYF. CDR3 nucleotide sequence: TGTGCCAGCAGCTTTCGTGGGGGAAGCTCTGGAAACACCATATATTTT.

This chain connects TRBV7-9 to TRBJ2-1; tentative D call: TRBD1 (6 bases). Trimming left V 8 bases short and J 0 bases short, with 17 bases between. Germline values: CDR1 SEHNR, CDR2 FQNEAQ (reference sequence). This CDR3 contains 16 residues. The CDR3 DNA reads TGTGCCAGCGGCCGGACAGACTCTAGCTCCTACAATGAGCAGTTCTTC. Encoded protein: CASGRTDSSSYNEQFF.

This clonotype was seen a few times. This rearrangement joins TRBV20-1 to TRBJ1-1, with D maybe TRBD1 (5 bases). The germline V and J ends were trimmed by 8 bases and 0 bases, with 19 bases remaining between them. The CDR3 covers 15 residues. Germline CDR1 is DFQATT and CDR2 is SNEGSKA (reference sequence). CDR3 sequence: CSTKRGGIMNTEAFF. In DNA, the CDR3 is TGCAGTACCAAGCGGGGGGGAATTATGAACACTGAAGCTTTCTTT.

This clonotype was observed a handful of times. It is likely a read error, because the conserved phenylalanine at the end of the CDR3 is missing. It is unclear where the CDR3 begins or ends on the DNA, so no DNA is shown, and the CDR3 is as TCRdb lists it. The CDR3 loop reads CASSLASD. This chain joins TRBV5-1 and TRBJ2-1. 8 amino acids form the CDR3, both terminal residues included. Germline V lookup: CDR1 SGHRS, CDR2 YFSETQ.

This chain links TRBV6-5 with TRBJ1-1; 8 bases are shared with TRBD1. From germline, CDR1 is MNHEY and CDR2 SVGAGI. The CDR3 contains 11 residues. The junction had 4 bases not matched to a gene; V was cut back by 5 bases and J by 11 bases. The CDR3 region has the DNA TGTGCCAGCAGTCAGGGGGCGCGGGCTTTCTTT. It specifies CASSQGARAFF.

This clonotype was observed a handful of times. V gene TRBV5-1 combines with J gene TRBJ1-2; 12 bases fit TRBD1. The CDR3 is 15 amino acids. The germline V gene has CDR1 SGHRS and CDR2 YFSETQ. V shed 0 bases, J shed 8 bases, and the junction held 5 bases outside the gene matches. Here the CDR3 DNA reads TGCGCCAGCAGCTTGGTCGGGACAGGGGGCGACGGCTACACCTTC. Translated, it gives CASSLVGTGGDGYTF. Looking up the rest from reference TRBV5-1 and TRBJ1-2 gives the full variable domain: KAGVTQTPRYLIKTRGQQVTLSCSPISGHRSVSWYQQTPGQGLQFLFEYFSETQRNKGNFPGRFSGRQFSNSRSEMNVSTLELGDSALYLCASSLVGTGGDGYTFGSGTRLTVV.

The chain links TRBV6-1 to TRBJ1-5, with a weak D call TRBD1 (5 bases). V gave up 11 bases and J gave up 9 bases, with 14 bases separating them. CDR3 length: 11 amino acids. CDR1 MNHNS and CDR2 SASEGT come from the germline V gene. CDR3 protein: CASGRDRPQHF. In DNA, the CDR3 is TGTGCCTCGGGCAGAGACAGGCCCCAGCATTTT.

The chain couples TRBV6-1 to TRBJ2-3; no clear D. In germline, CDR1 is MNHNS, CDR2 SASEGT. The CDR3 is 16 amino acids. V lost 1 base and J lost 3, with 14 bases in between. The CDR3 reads CASSEGTSTATDTQYF. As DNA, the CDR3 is TGTGCCAGCAGTGAAGGGACCTCCACCGCGACAGATACGCAGTATTTT.

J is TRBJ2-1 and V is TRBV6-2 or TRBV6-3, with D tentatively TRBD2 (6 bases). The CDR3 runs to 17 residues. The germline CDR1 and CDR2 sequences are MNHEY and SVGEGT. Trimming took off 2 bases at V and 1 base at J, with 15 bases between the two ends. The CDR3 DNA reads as TGTGCCAGCAGTTACGGGGGGAGAAGCTGGTCCTACAATGAGCAGTTCTTC. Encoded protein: CASSYGGRSWSYNEQFF.

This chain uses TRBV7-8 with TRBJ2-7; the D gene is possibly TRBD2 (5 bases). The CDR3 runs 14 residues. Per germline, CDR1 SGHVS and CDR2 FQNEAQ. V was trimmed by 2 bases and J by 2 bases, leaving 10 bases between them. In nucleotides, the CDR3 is TGTGCCAGCAGCTTAATCGGGATTCCCTACGAGCAGTACGTC. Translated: CASSLIGIPYEQYV.

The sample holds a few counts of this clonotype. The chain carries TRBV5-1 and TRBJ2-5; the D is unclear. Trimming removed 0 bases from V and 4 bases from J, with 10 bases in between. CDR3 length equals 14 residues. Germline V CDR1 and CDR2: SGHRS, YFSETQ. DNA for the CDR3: TGCGCCAGCAGCTTGGGGTTAGCAGCAGAGACCCAGTACTTC. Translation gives CASSLGLAAETQYF.

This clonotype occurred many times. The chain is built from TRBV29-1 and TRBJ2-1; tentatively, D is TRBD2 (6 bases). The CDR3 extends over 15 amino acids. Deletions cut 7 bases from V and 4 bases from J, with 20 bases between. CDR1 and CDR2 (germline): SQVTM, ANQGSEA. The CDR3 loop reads CSAHFLGGPYNEQFF. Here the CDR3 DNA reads TGCAGCGCTCATTTTCTGGGAGGCCCTTACAATGAGCAGTTCTTC.

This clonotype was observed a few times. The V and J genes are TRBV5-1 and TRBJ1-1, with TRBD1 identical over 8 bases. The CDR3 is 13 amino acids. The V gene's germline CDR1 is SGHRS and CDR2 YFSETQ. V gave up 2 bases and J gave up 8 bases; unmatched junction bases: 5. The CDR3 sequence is CASSFRDRQEAFF. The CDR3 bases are TGCGCCAGCAGCTTTAGGGACAGGCAAGAAGCTTTCTTT.